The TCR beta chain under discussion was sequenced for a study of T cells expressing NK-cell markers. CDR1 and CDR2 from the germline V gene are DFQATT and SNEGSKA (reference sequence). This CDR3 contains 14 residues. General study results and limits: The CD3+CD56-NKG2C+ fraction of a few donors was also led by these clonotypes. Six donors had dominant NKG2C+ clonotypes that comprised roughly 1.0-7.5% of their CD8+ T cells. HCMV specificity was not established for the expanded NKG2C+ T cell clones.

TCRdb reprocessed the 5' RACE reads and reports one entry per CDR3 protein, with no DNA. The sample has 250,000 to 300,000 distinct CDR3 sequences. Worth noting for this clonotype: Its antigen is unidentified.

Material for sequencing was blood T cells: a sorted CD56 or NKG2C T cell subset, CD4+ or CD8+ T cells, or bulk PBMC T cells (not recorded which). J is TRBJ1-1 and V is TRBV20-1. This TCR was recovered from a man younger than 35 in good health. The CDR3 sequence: CSARSGGSSTEAFF.